This TCR beta chain was sequenced during a study of CD8 T cells in Susac syndrome (dated by TCRdb to between 2018 and 2021). General notes on the study: Of the Susac syndrome patients who were sequenced, more than five had clinically active disease and fewer than ten were in clinical remission. At blood withdrawal, Susac syndrome patients were therapy-naive, treated with corticosteroids (with IVIg additionally given to some), or treated with IVIg alone. CD8+ T cell repertoire clonality was compared between about a dozen healthy donors, around 14 Susac syndrome patients and about 15 multiple sclerosis patients. Whether CD8+ T cell activation and differentiation in Susac syndrome was antigen driven was tested using repertoire sequencing.

The CDR3, from cysteine to phenylalanine, totals 13 residues. The entry retains the CDR3 DNA only, 39 bases that are in frame from base 1. V loses 10 bases, J loses 2 bases, and the germline ends lie 13 bases apart. From the germline V gene (reference sequence), CDR1 is SEHNR and CDR2 is FQNEAQ. High-throughput TCR beta sequencing profiled peripheral blood CD8+ and CD4+ T cells from healthy donors, Susac syndrome patients and multiple sclerosis patients. The Susac syndrome patients fulfilled recently defined diagnostic criteria for either definite or probable disease. Bulk CD8+ and CD4+ T cells were purified by magnetic negative isolation, while CD8+ TEMRA cells were enriched using FACS. Blood was drawn into EDTA tubes, processed within 24 hours, and PBMCs were isolated by density gradient centrifugation. PBMCs intended for TCR sequencing were frozen in liquid nitrogen and were later thawed in a 37 degrees C water bath. A purity of at least 90% was achieved for sorted or isolated CD4+, CD8+ and CD8+ TEMRA cells.

RNA was extracted using the RNeasy kit, and about 0.45 to 1 ug of the RNA was reverse transcribed with random hexamers. The immunoSEQ multiplex PCR assay, covering 54 Vbeta and 13 Jbeta segments, was used to amplify TCR beta CDR3 regions. Bias from PCR amplification was corrected by using a synthetic template baseline for primer optimization and for computational correction. On the study's bioinformatics: Reads were annotated to V, D and J genes according to IMGT and were analyzed with immunoSEQ Analyzer, with only productive sequences retained. Clonality was computed as one minus Shannon entropy normalized by log2 of the number of productive unique sequences. For each patient and control, public and private clones were evaluated among the 100 most prevalent clones. Susac-specific clones were defined as absent from healthy and MS cohorts, some 1,000 published viral clones and other ImmuneACCESS disease sequences. TCRdb passed the public sequencing reads through fastp at Q25 and MiXCR, retaining productive beta sequences. CDR3 protein duplicates are merged, each entry listing the most common genes and DNA. The authors' filters were not applied to this entry. The sample has 75,000 or so distinct CDR3 sequences on record, about 93% of them singletons. The ten most abundant clones make up under 1% of the sample.

Study-wide findings and limitations: Clonal expansion was observed in Susac syndrome CD8+ repertoires, with the highest expansion in CD8+ TEMRA cells and greater expansion in clinically active than in remitting patients. The number of individuals in the TCR sequencing and HLA analysis was acknowledged as relatively small. Sixteen Susac-specific public clones were identified in the total CD8+ repertoire, and four or five Susac-specific public clones were identified in the CD8+ TEMRA repertoire.

In regard to this clonotype: What this receptor recognizes is not known. No clone much larger than this one lies a single base away; base qualities are absent.

The sample taken for sequencing was CD8+ T cells from PBMCs. The sequence is built from TRBV7-9 and TRBJ2-3, and the D gene may be TRBD2, 5 bases matching. The receptor's source is a human donor with Susac syndrome. Here the CDR3 is given as CANGELVTDTQYF. The bases read TGTGCCAACGGGGAGTTGGTCACAGATACGCAGTATTTT.